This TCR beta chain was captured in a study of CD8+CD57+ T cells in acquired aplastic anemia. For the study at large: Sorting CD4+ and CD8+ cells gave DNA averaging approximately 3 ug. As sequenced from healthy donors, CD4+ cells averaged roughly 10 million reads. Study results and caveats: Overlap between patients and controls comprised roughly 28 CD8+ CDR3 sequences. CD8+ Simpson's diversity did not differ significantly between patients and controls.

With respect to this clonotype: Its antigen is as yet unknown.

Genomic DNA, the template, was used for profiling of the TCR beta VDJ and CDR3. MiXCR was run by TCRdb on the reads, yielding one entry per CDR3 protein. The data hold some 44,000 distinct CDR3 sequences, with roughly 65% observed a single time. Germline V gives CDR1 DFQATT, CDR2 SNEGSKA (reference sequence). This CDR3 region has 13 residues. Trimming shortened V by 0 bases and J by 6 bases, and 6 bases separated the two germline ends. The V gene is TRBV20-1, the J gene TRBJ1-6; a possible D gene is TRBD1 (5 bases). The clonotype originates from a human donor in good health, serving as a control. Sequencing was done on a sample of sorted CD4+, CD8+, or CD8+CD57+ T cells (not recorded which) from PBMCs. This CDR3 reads CSARDRVNSPLHF. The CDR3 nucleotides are TGCAGTGCTAGAGACAGGGTTAATTCACCCCTCCACTTT.